One and the same sample provided the 22 T cell receptor beta chains below, sequenced in a study of OX40 agonist ivuxolimab in advanced cancers. Assay used: immunoSEQ multiplex PCR; TCRdb lists only in-frame clones, some missing. Among tens of thousands of clones, approximately 77% were seen once, and the ten largest hold around 0.47%. The starting material was CD4+ or CD8+ T cells sorted from blood, obtained in a trial of the OX40 agonist ivuxolimab. All receptors come from an adult with an advanced solid tumor such as melanoma, head and neck, liver or kidney cancer.

The chain has TRBV4-1 and TRBJ2-1; D gene uncertain. Germline V lookup: CDR1 MGHRA, CDR2 YSYEKL. This CDR3 is built from 16 residues. The ends were cut back, 1 base at V and 4 bases at J, with 14 bases in the middle. CDR3: CASSQVRSSFYNEQFF. The CDR3 DNA follows: TGCGCCAGCAGCCAAGTCCGGAGCTCGTTTTACAATGAGCAGTTCTTC.

The chain links TRBV28 to TRBJ2-5; D is undetermined. Trimming pared 1 base from V and 1 base from J, leaving 1 base between. CDR3 size: 12 residues. Germline assignment: CDR1 MDHEN and CDR2 SYDVKM. The CDR3 DNA is TGTGCCAGCAGTTTATTCCAAGAGACCCAGTACTTC. Its translation is CASSLFQETQYF.

This chain connects TRBV18 to TRBJ1-3; D unclear. The ends were cut back, 6 bases at V and 0 bases at J, with 12 bases in the middle. The germline gives CDR1 KGHSH, CDR2 LQKENI. The CDR3 extends over 15 amino acids. The CDR3 nucleotides are TGTGCCAGCTCCCGCGACGGAGGCTCTGGAAACACCATATATTTT. This codes for CASSRDGGSGNTIYF.

This clone was counted only a few times. The V and J genes are TRBV10-3 and TRBJ1-2; 7 bases align to TRBD1. This CDR3 is 14 amino acids long. Germline V CDR1 and CDR2: ENHRY, SYGVKD. The V and J ends lost 4 bases and 4 bases, in that order; junction bases with no gene match: 6. For the CDR3, the DNA is TGTGCCATCAGTGTTCAGGGGGAGGTCTATGGCTACACCTTC. This sequence encodes CAISVQGEVYGYTF.

V usage is TRBV19 and J usage is TRBJ2-1; 8 bases align to TRBD2. Losses at the gene ends were 2 bases for V and 9 bases for J; bases not matched to a gene: 12. Germline assignment: CDR1 LNHDA and CDR2 SQIVND (reference sequence). This CDR3 has 16 residues. CDR3 nucleotide sequence: TGTGCCAGTAGTATACGGGAAAGCGGGACTAGGCGTGAGCAGTTCTTC. This codes for CASSIRESGTRREQFF.

The chain carries TRBV19 and TRBJ2-1; 10 bases match TRBD2. The ends lost 5 bases at V and 5 bases at J; junction bases unmatched: 12. Per germline, CDR1 LNHDA and CDR2 SQIVND (reference sequence). This CDR3 contains 17 residues. CDR3 loop: CASSPPLLAGVHNEQFF. CDR3 DNA sequence: TGTGCCAGTAGTCCTCCCCTTCTAGCGGGAGTACACAATGAGCAGTTCTTC.

The CDR3 coding sequence is TGCGCCAGCAGCTTGGAACCCGAAGACTACGAGCAGTACTTC. Translating gives CASSLEPEDYEQYF. The chain uses TRBV5-1 and TRBJ2-7; D is undetermined. Germline values: CDR1 SGHRS, CDR2 YFSETQ. The V end was cut by 0 bases, the J end by 3 bases, with 10 bases between. CDR3 length: 14 amino acids.

The CDR3 region has the DNA TGTGCCAGCTCACCATCTCGGACATTAGATACGCAGTATTTT. Protein sequence: CASSPSRTLDTQYF. V is TRBV18 and J is TRBJ2-3; D possibly corresponds to TRBD1 (5 bases). The V and J ends lost 2 bases and 5 bases respectively, with 11 bases between them. The CDR3 is 14 residues long. CDR1 is KGHSH and CDR2 is LQKENI in the germline V gene. The full variable domain, its missing parts supplied by reference TRBV18 and TRBJ2-3, is NAGVMQNPRHLVRRRGQEARLRCSPMKGHSHVYWYRQLPEEGLKFMVYLQKENIIDESGMPKERFSAEFPKEGPSILRIQQVVRGDSAAYFCASSPSRTLDTQYFGPGTRLTVL.

The chain joins TRBV30 to TRBJ1-1, with a tentative D call TRBD1 (6 bases). Per germline, CDR1 GTSNPN and CDR2 SVGIG (reference sequence). The CDR3 is 16 residues long. Trimming took 3 bases from V and 6 from J, leaving 23 bases between them. The CDR3 DNA reads TGTGCCTGGAGCACAGCGACAGGCTATGTCCTCCCTGAAGCTTTCTTT. It translates to CAWSTATGYVLPEAFF. Full variable domain (remainder filled in from reference TRBV30 and TRBJ1-1): SQTIHQWPATLVQPVGSPLSLECTVEGTSNPNLYWYRQAAGRGLQLLFYSVGIGQISSEVPQNLSASRPQDRQFILSSKKLLLSDSGFYLCAWSTATGYVLPEAFFGQGTRLTVV.

J is TRBJ1-2 and V is TRBV6-5; 7 bases are a match to TRBD1. Germline V lookup: CDR1 MNHEY, CDR2 SVGAGI. This CDR3 is built from 13 residues. V gave up 2 bases and J gave up 5 bases; unmatched junction bases: 2. In nucleotides, the CDR3 is TGTGCCAGCAGTTACGGGACAGAGTATGGCTACACCTTC. It specifies CASSYGTEYGYTF.

The rearrangement links TRBV4-1 to TRBJ2-1, with no clear D. V was shortened by 4 bases and J by 4 bases, with 17 bases between the two germline ends. CDR1 MGHRA and CDR2 YSYEKL come from the germline V gene. The CDR3 totals 16 residues. CDR3 sequence (DNA): TGCGCCAGCAGCCCTACCAATATCTTAAATTACAATGAGCAGTTCTTC. Translated, it gives CASSPTNILNYNEQFF.

This chain connects TRBV28 to TRBJ1-2; unclear D gene. Trimming shortened V by 6 bases and J by 5 bases, and 10 bases separated the two germline ends. CDR3 length: 12 residues. Germline CDR1 reads MDHEN; CDR2 reads SYDVKM. The CDR3 DNA is TGTGCCAGCAGCTCTCAAATATATGGCTACACCTTC. Residues: CASSSQIYGYTF.

This clone was counted between two and nine times. V gene TRBV5-6 combines with J gene TRBJ1-1; D is unclear. CDR3 size: 13 residues. Germline CDR1 SGHDT, CDR2 YYEEEE. The V and J ends lost 4 bases and 0 bases respectively, with 7 bases between them. CDR3: CASSVDLNTEAFF. The DNA for the CDR3 is TGTGCCAGCAGCGTCGACCTGAACACTGAAGCTTTCTTT.

A word on this clone: Other DNA sequences within the sample encode an identical CDR3. V is TRBV11-1 and J is TRBJ1-3; D not certain. The germline CDR1 and CDR2 sequences are SGHAT and FQDESV (reference sequence). The germline V and J ends were trimmed by 5 bases and 0 bases, with 8 bases remaining between them. There are 14 residues in the CDR3. The CDR3 DNA sequence: TGTGCCAGCAGCCGCGATAGCTCTGGAAACACCATATATTTT. Translated, it gives CASSRDSSGNTIYF. Full variable domain (rest looked up from reference TRBV11-1 and TRBJ1-3): EAEVAQSPRYKITEKSQAVAFWCDPISGHATLYWYRQILGQGPELLVQFQDESVVDDSQLPKDRFSAERLKGVDSTLKIQPAELGDSAMYLCASSRDSSGNTIYFGEGSWLTVV.

The V and J genes are TRBV4-1 and TRBJ1-3; D not certain. CDR3 length: 15 amino acids. In germline, CDR1 is MGHRA, CDR2 YSYEKL. V dropped 2 bases and J dropped 0 bases, with 8 bases sitting between them. The CDR3 region has the DNA TGCGCCAGCAGCCAACAACATAACTCTGGAAACACCATATATTTT. Its protein is CASSQQHNSGNTIYF.

This chain links TRBV11-3 with TRBJ2-7; D call uncertain. The ends were cut back, 3 bases at V and 4 bases at J, with 16 bases in the middle. CDR1 SGHNT and CDR2 YENEEA come from the germline V gene. The CDR3 runs to 15 residues. The CDR3: CASSFGSTASYEQYF. CDR3 DNA sequence: TGTGCCAGCAGCTTCGGAAGCACCGCCTCATACGAGCAGTACTTC.

This clone occurred a few times. The gene calls are TRBV2 and TRBJ1-1; D ambiguous. The CDR3 loop spans 13 amino acids. CDR1 is SNHLY and CDR2 is FYNNEI in the germline V gene. Trimming took off 6 bases at V and 10 bases at J, with 18 bases between the two ends. The CDR3 loop is CASSLRRGERAFF. In nucleotides, the CDR3 is TGTGCCAGCAGCCTAAGGAGAGGAGAACGAGCTTTCTTT.

This chain links TRBV6-6 with TRBJ2-2; 11 bases are a match to TRBD2. Germline CDR1 MNHNY, CDR2 SVGAGI (reference sequence). V was pared by 6 bases and J by 5 bases, with 8 bases of the junction left unmatched. The CDR3 extends over 16 amino acids. The CDR3 region is CASRHSSGRSTGELFF. DNA of the CDR3: TGTGCCAGCAGACACTCTAGCGGGAGGTCGACCGGGGAGCTGTTTTTT.

The chain links TRBV28 to TRBJ1-3; D uncertain. V lost 4 bases and J lost 0, with 13 bases in between. The CDR3 consists of 16 residues. In germline, CDR1 is MDHEN, CDR2 SYDVKM. The CDR3 bases are TGTGCCAGCAGTTCCTCGGGATTAAACTCTGGAAACACCATATATTTT. Protein product: CASSSSGLNSGNTIYF.

The CDR3 sequence: CASSSLPSGSRTGELFF. CDR3 DNA: TGCGCCAGCAGCTCCTTGCCTAGCGGGAGTCGCACCGGGGAGCTGTTTTTT. The rearrangement uses TRBV5-1 and TRBJ2-2; 10 nucleotides align to TRBD2. From germline, CDR1 is SGHRS and CDR2 YFSETQ. There are 17 residues in the CDR3. Germline trimming cut 3 bases from V and 4 bases from J; bases unmatched to any gene: 9.

The CDR3: CASSQDGGQYNEQFF. CDR3 nucleotide sequence: TGTGCCAGCAGCCAAGATGGGGGACAGTACAATGAGCAGTTCTTC. The rearrangement uses TRBV4-2 and TRBJ2-1, with 7 positions matching TRBD1. The V gene end was trimmed by 0 bases and the J gene end by 4 bases; junction bases not matched to a gene: 3. The CDR3 contains 15 residues. CDR1 and CDR2 from the germline V gene are LGHNA and YNFKEQ.

The count of this clone is one. J is TRBJ2-3 and V is TRBV5-1; unclear D gene. CDR1 is SGHRS and CDR2 is YFSETQ in the germline V gene. The length of the CDR3 is 14 residues. V was pared by 0 bases and J by 2 bases, with 7 bases between. CDR3 protein: CASSLAADTDTQYF. The CDR3 nucleotides read TGCGCCAGCAGCTTGGCCGCAGACACAGATACGCAGTATTTT. Full variable domain (outside the CDR3, taken from reference TRBV5-1 and TRBJ2-3): KAGVTQTPRYLIKTRGQQVTLSCSPISGHRSVSWYQQTPGQGLQFLFEYFSETQRNKGNFPGRFSGRQFSNSRSEMNVSTLELGDSALYLCASSLAADTDTQYFGPGTRLTVL.